One and the same sample provided the 10 T cell receptor beta chains below, sequenced in a study of blood T cell repertoires in COVID-19. Sequencing was performed with immunoSEQ multiplex PCR; in TCRdb, only in-frame clones are kept and a portion is missing. The table includes under 300,000 clones, around 90% detected once. Sequencing used peripheral blood. These receptors were obtained from a woman in her 30s with acute or convalescent COVID-19.

The chain combines TRBV3-1 (or the pseudogene TRBV3-2) with TRBJ2-1; 8 bases are a match to TRBD2. CDR3 length: 16 amino acids. Per the germline V gene, CDR1 is LGHDT and CDR2 is YNNKEL (reference sequence). Trimming removed 5 bases from V and 4 bases from J; junction bases left unmatched: 10. The CDR3 DNA sequence: TGTGCCAGCAGCGAAGCCCTAGCGGGCCTTTACAATGAGCAGTTCTTC. Translating it yields CASSEALAGLYNEQFF.

The gene calls are TRBV3-1 (or the pseudogene TRBV3-2) and TRBJ1-4, with D maybe TRBD1 (6 bases). V was shortened by 6 bases and J by 0 bases, with 11 bases between the two germline ends. CDR1 is LGHDT and CDR2 is YNNKEL in the germline V gene (reference sequence). This CDR3 contains 15 residues. The CDR3 spells CASRGTITTNEKLFF. The CDR3 DNA follows: TGTGCCAGCAGAGGGACAATTACAACTAATGAAAAACTGTTTTTT.

The V gene is TRBV5-1, the J gene TRBJ2-3; 8 bases are shared with TRBD2. Germline CDR1 is SGHRS and CDR2 is YFSETQ. After removal of 5 bases from V and 2 bases from J, the junction contained 13 bases not matched to a gene. This CDR3 comprises 17 residues. CDR3 in amino acids: CASRIRPSGSYTDTQYF. In nucleotides, the CDR3 is TGCGCCAGCAGAATTCGTCCTAGCGGGTCTTACACAGATACGCAGTATTTT.

V is TRBV2 and J is TRBJ2-3; 12 nucleotides agree with TRBD2. Germline lookup yields CDR1 SNHLY and CDR2 FYNNEI. V was clipped by 6 bases and J by 2 bases; unmatched bases: 9. The CDR3 covers 17 residues. The CDR3 DNA reads as TGTGCCAGCAGCGACGGACTAGCGGGGACAGTCACAGATACGCAGTATTTT. Translating gives CASSDGLAGTVTDTQYF.

This chain joins TRBV18 and TRBJ2-1, with 13 nucleotides matching TRBD2. The CDR3 is 15 residues long. The germline CDR1 and CDR2 sequences are KGHSH and LQKENI. The junction had 3 bases not matched to a gene; V was cut back by 0 bases and J by 10 bases. CDR3 sequence reads: CASSPPPGLAGEQFF. In nucleotides, the CDR3 is TGTGCCAGCTCACCACCGCCGGGACTAGCGGGGGAGCAGTTCTTC.

The gene calls are TRBV9 and TRBJ1-2, with 12 nucleotides matching TRBD1. The CDR3 runs 15 residues. Germline values: CDR1 SGDLS, CDR2 YYNGEE. V lost 5 bases to trimming and J lost 7 bases; unmatched junction nucleotides: 9. CDR3 residues: CASRGQGASLSGYTF. The CDR3 nucleotides are TGTGCCAGCAGGGGACAGGGGGCGTCCCTAAGTGGCTACACCTTC.

This clone was detected only once. The chain couples TRBV11-3 to TRBJ1-1, with D unclear. CDR1 is SGHNT and CDR2 is YENEEA in the germline V gene. This CDR3 has 13 residues. Trimming shortened V by 5 bases and J by 6 bases, and 13 bases separated the two germline ends. The CDR3 DNA sequence: TGTGCCAGCAGCCCAGGCCTTATAGCTGAAGCTTTCTTT. Residues: CASSPGLIAEAFF. The full variable domain, in which reference TRBV11-3 and TRBJ1-1 provide the parts outside the CDR3, is EAGVVQSPRYKIIEKKQPVAFWCNPISGHNTLYWYLQNLGQGPELLIRYENEEAVDDSQLPKDRFSAERLKGVDSTLKIQPAELGDSAVYLCASSPGLIAEAFFGQGTRLTVV.

The chain is built from TRBV24-1 and TRBJ2-1; 8 nucleotides match TRBD1. The CDR3 has 16 residues. The germline gives CDR1 KGHDR, CDR2 SFDVKD. Unmatched junction bases numbered 8, after V lost 3 bases and J lost 5 bases. The CDR3 protein is CATSDPDRDFNNEQFF. CDR3 in DNA: TGTGCCACCAGTGATCCGGACAGGGACTTTAACAATGAGCAGTTCTTC.

The chain is built from TRBV29-1 and TRBJ2-1, with 12 bases that match TRBD2. The V and J ends lost 4 bases and 6 bases, in that order; junction bases with no gene match: 4. Germline-derived CDR1 and CDR2 are SQVTM and ANQGSEA. The CDR3 runs to 14 residues. CDR3 in amino acids: CSVASGRDSNEQFF. In DNA form, the CDR3 reads TGCAGCGTTGCTAGCGGGAGGGATTCCAATGAGCAGTTCTTC.

The rearrangement joins TRBV7-9 to TRBJ2-7, with TRBD1 identical over 10 bases. V gave up 10 bases and J gave up 2 bases; unmatched junction bases: 20. Per germline, CDR1 SEHNR and CDR2 FQNEAQ (reference sequence). This CDR3 spans 18 amino acids. The CDR3 DNA is TGTGCCATCCTACGGACAGGGGGTCGGCGGGAGCGTCCCTACGAGCAGTACTTC. Protein product: CAILRTGGRRERPYEQYF. Full variable domain (remainder filled in from reference TRBV7-9 and TRBJ2-7): DTGVSQNPRHKITKRGQNVTFRCDPISEHNRLYWYRQTLGQGPEFLTYFQNEAQLEKSRLLSDRFSAERPKGSFSTLEIQRTEQGDSAMYLCAILRTGGRRERPYEQYFGPGTRLTVT.